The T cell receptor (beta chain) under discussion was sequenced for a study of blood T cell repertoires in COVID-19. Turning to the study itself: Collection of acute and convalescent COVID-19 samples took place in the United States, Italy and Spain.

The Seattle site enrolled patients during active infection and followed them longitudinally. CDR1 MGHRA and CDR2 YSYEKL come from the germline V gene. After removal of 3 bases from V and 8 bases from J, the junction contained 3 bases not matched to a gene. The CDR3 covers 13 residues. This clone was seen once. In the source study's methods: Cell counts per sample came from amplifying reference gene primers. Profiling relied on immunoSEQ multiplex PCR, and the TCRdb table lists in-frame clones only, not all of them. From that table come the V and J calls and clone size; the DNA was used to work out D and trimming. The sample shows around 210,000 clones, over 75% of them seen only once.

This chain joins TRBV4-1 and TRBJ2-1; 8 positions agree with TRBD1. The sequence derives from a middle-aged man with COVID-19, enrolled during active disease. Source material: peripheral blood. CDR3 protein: CASSHTDRDEQFF. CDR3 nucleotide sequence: TGCGCCAGCAGCCACACGGACAGGGATGAGCAGTTCTTC.